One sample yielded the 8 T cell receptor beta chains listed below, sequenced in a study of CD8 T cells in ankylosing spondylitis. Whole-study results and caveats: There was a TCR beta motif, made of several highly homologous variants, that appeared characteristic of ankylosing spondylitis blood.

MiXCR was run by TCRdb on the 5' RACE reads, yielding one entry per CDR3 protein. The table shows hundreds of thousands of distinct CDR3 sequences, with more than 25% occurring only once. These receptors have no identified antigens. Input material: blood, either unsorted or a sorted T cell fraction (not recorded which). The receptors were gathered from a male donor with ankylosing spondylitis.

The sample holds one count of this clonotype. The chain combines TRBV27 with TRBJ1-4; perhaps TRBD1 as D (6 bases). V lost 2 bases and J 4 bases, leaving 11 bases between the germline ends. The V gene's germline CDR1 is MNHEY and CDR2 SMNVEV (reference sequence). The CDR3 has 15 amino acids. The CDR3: CASSLTTRGNEKLFF. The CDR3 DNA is TGTGCCAGCAGTTTAACAACCAGGGGTAATGAAAAACTGTTTTTT. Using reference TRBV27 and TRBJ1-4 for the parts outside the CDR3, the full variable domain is EAQVTQNPRYLITVTGKKLTVTCSQNMNHEYMSWYRQDPGLGLRQIYYSMNVEVTDKGDVPEGYKVSRKEKRNFPLILESPSPNQTSLYFCASSLTTRGNEKLFFGSGTQLSVL.

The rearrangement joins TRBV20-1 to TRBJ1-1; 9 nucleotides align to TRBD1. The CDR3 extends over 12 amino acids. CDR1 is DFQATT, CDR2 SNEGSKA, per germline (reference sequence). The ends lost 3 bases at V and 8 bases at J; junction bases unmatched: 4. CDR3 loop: CSARAGTGEAFF. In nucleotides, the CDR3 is TGCAGTGCTAGGGCCGGGACAGGGGAAGCTTTCTTT.

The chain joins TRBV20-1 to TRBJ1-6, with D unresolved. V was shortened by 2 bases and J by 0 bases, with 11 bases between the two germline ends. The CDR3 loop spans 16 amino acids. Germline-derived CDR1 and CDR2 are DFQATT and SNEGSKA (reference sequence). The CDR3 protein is CSARSSTSSYNSPLHF. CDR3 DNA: TGCAGTGCTAGAAGTTCGACGAGCTCCTATAATTCACCCCTCCACTTT.

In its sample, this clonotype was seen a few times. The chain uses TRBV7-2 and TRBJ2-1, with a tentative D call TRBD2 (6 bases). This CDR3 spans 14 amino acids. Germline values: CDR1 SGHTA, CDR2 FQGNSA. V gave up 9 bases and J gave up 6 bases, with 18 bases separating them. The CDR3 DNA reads TGTGCCAGTTTAGTAGCGGTTGGGCCCAATGAGCAGTTCTTC. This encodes CASLVAVGPNEQFF.

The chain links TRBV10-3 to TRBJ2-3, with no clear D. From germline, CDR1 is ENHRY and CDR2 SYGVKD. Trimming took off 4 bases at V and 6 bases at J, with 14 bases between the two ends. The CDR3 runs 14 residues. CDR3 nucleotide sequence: TGTGCCATCAGTGGGACCCCCGAGTTGGATACGCAGTATTTT. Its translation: CAISGTPELDTQYF.

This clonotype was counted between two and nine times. The CDR3 nucleotides are TGCGCCAGCAGCTTGGAGGGACTATCCGAAGAGACCCAGTACTTC. Amino acids: CASSLEGLSEETQYF. The J gene is TRBJ2-5, the V gene TRBV5-1, with 7 bases fitting TRBD2. The CDR3 runs 15 residues. Looked up from germline, CDR1 is SGHRS and CDR2 is YFSETQ. The J segment lost 3 bases and the V segment lost 0 bases, leaving 5 bases of the junction unmatched.

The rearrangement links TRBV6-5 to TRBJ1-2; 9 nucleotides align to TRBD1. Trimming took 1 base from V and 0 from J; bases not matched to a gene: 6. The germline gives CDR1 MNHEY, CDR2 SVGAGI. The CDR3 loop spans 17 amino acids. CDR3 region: CASSYLGQGSPNYGYTF. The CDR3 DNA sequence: TGTGCCAGCAGTTACTTGGGACAGGGTTCCCCTAACTATGGCTACACCTTC.

The CDR3 loop is CASSRDVDQPQHF. CDR3 in DNA: TGTGCCAGCAGTCGGGACGTAGATCAGCCCCAGCATTTT. The chain carries TRBV6-1 and TRBJ1-5, with D perhaps TRBD1 (5 bases). This CDR3 region has 13 residues. V was shortened by 5 bases and J by 5 bases, with 10 bases between the two germline ends. CDR1 and CDR2 (germline): MNHNS, SASEGT.